The sample holds a few counts of the clone carrying this T cell receptor (beta chain). This CDR3 has 14 amino acids. The junction had 8 bases not matched to a gene; V was cut back by 4 bases and J by 10 bases. Germline CDR1 and CDR2: MNHEY and SVGAGI. Clones were sequenced by immunoSEQ multiplex PCR, and TCRdb holds only the in-frame ones, with some missing. This sample has 250,000 to 350,000 clones, with roughly 88% found just once. The sample originates from a study of blood T cell repertoires in COVID-19. Background on the study: PBMCs, B-cell-depleted T cells, or T cells were the source of the cDNA or gDNA that made up the material.

This receptor was obtained from a woman aged 30 to 39 who had recovered from COVID-19. This chain joins TRBV6-5 and TRBJ1-4; 8 nucleotides align to TRBD1. The specimen sequenced was PBMCs or T cells enriched from blood (not recorded which). This chain's CDR3 is CASSSGQGGGKLFF. Here the CDR3 DNA reads TGTGCCAGCAGTTCCGGACAGGGAGGGGGAAAACTGTTTTTT.